The rows below give T cell receptor beta chains drawn from one sample of a study of OX40 agonist ivuxolimab in advanced cancers. Clones were sequenced by immunoSEQ multiplex PCR, and TCRdb holds only the in-frame ones, with some missing. The sample includes just over 35,000 clones, under 85% of them seen just once. The sequencing here drew on CD4+ or CD8+ T cells sorted from blood, taken in a trial of the OX40 agonist ivuxolimab. Receptors were obtained from an adult with an advanced solid tumor such as melanoma, head and neck, liver or kidney cancer. CDR3s include the opening cysteine and the closing phenylalanine or tryptophan. D genes are given only for firm matches. Part of the rows lack a size; the others show once, few, many or a class for expanded clones.

.	TRBV11-2	TRBJ2-3	.	CASSPSDTDTQYF	TGTGCCAGCAGCCCCTCAGACACAGATACGCAGTATTTT
.	TRBV7-9	TRBJ1-3	TRBD1	CASSFWTGISGNTIYF	TGTGCCAGCAGCTTCTGGACAGGGATCTCTGGAAACACCATATATTTT
.	TRBV27	TRBJ2-7	TRBD1	CASSLGTGSAEQYF	TGTGCCAGCAGTTTGGGGACAGGGTCGGCCGAGCAGTACTTC
.	TRBV29-1	TRBJ2-1	.	CSVEDPSRRSYNEQFF	TGCAGCGTTGAAGATCCGAGTCGGAGGTCCTACAATGAGCAGTTCTTC
.	TRBV11-3	TRBJ2-7	.	CASSLASSYEQYF	TGTGCCAGCAGCTTGGCCAGTTCCTACGAGCAGTACTTC
.	TRBV27	TRBJ2-3	.	CASFALGHGGGRAETDTQYF	TGTGCCAGCTTTGCCTTGGGTCATGGGGGGGGCAGGGCGGAGACAGATACGCAGTATTTT
.	TRBV9	TRBJ2-1	.	CASSVAGLSYNEQFF	TGTGCCAGCAGCGTAGCGGGTCTCTCCTACAATGAGCAGTTCTTC
.	TRBV6-6	TRBJ2-7	.	CASSGDGTLPYEQYF	TGTGCCAGCAGTGGGGATGGGACGTTACCCTACGAGCAGTACTTC
.	TRBV27	TRBJ2-2	.	CASSLMNTGELFF	TGTGCCAGCAGTTTAATGAACACCGGGGAGCTGTTTTTT
.	TRBV5-1	TRBJ2-7	.	CASSAGKMGALYEQYF	TGCGCCTCCTCGGCGGGTAAGATGGGGGCATTGTACGAGCAGTACTTC
.	TRBV28	TRBJ2-1	.	CASSLTGPNNEQFF	TGTGCCAGCAGTTTAACCGGGCCCAACAATGAGCAGTTCTTC
.	TRBV7-2	TRBJ2-2	.	CASSAYAGELFF	TGTGCCAGCAGCGCCTATGCCGGGGAGCTGTTTTTT
.	TRBV27	TRBJ1-1	TRBD1	CASSLDRELLITEAFF	TGTGCCAGCAGCCTGGACAGGGAGTTGTTGATCACTGAAGCTTTCTTT
once	TRBV2	TRBJ2-3	TRBD2	CASRLSGRADTQYF	TGTGCCAGCAGGCTCAGCGGGAGGGCAGATACGCAGTATTTT
.	TRBV27	TRBJ2-1	.	CASSLDGYNEQFF	TGTGCCAGCAGTTTGGACGGATACAATGAGCAGTTCTTC
few	TRBV5-1	TRBJ1-1	TRBD1	CASSGGTGEVNTEAFF	TGCGCCAGCAGCGGGGGGACAGGGGAAGTGAACACTGAAGCTTTCTTT
once	TRBV21-1	TRBJ1-3	.	CASSPGSAGPIPCSGNTIYF	TGTGCCAGCAGCCCTGGGAGCGCAGGGCCAATCCCATGCTCTGGAAACACCATATATTTT
.	TRBV2	TRBJ1-2	TRBD1	CASRARTGRHGYTF	TGTGCCAGCAGGGCCAGGACAGGGAGACATGGCTACACCTTC
.	TRBV30	TRBJ2-3	TRBD1	CAYTGQGFSDTQYF	TGTGCCTACACGGGACAGGGATTCTCAGATACGCAGTATTTT
.	TRBV29-1	TRBJ2-1	.	CSVFGTSYNEQFF	TGCAGCGTTTTCGGGACCTCCTACAATGAGCAGTTCTTC
.	TRBV15	TRBJ2-7	.	CATSSALPYEQYF	TGTGCCACCAGCAGCGCTCTACCTTACGAGCAGTACTTC
.	TRBV7-9	TRBJ2-5	TRBD2	CASSWTSGSLRETQYF	TGTGCCAGCAGTTGGACTAGCGGGAGCCTTAGGGAGACCCAGTACTTC
.	TRBV27	TRBJ2-7	TRBD2	CASTSPTGLVYEQYF	TGTGCCAGCACTTCCCCGACGGGACTAGTGTACGAGCAGTACTTC
.	TRBV19	TRBJ2-1	TRBD2	CASSISGGPYNEQFF	TGTGCCAGTAGTATTAGCGGGGGCCCCTACAATGAGCAGTTCTTC